The clone carrying this T cell receptor (beta chain) was seen more than once but under ten times. TCRdb itself ran the 5' RACE reads through MiXCR, one entry per CDR3 protein. The data show approximately 230,000 distinct CDR3 sequences, around 6.5% seen once. Trimming took off 0 bases at V and 5 bases at J, with 4 bases between the two ends. Germline CDR1 is WNHNN and CDR2 is SYGVQD (reference sequence). The CDR3 has 13 residues. The record originates from a study of identical twins. These data are also associated with another study on T cells expressing NK-cell markers.

Source material: CD8+ T cells sorted from blood. The clonotype was recovered from a woman under 30 in good health. The chain combines TRBV10-1 with TRBJ2-2; D unclear. In DNA form, the CDR3 reads TGCGCCAGCAGTGAGTCTGGGACCGGGGAGCTGTTTTTT. Its translation is CASSESGTGELFF.